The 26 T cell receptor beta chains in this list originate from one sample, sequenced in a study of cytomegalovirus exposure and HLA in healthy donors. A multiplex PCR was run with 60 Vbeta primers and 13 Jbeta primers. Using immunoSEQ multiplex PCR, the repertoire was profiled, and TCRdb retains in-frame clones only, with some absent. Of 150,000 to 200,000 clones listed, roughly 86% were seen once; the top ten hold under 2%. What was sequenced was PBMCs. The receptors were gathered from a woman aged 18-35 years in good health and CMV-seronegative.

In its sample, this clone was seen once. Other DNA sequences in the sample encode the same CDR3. The CDR3 bases are TGCGCCAGCAGCTTGGGGGGAGGGATGAACACTGAAGCTTTCTTT. Translated: CASSLGGGMNTEAFF. The J gene is TRBJ1-1, the V gene TRBV5-1; D call uncertain. CDR3 length: 15 amino acids. V lost 0 bases and J lost 0, with 9 bases in between. CDR1 and CDR2 (germline): SGHRS, YFSETQ.

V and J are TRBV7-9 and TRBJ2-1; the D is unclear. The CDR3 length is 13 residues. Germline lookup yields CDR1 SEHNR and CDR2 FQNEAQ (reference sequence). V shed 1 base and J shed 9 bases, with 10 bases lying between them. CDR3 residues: CASSLGLGGEQFF. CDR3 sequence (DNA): TGTGCCAGCAGCTTAGGCCTAGGCGGTGAGCAGTTCTTC.

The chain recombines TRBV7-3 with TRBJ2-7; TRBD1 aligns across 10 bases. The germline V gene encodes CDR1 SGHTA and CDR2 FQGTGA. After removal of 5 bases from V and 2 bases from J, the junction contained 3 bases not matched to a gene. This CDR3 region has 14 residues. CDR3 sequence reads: CASSPDRGTYEQYF. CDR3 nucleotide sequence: TGTGCCAGCAGCCCGGACAGGGGGACCTACGAGCAGTACTTC. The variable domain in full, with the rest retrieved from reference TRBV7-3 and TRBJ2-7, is GAGVSQTPSNKVTEKGKYVELRCDPISGHTALYWYRQSLGQGPEFLIYFQGTGAADDSGLPNDRFFAVRPEGSVSTLKIQRTERGDSAVYLCASSPDRGTYEQYFGPGTRLTVT.

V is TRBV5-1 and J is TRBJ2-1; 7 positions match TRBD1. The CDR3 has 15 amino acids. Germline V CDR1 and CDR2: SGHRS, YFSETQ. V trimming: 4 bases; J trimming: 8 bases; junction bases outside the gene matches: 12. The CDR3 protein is CASSAPGLGGDEQFF. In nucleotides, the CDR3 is TGCGCCAGCAGCGCGCCCGGGCTAGGGGGCGATGAGCAGTTCTTC.

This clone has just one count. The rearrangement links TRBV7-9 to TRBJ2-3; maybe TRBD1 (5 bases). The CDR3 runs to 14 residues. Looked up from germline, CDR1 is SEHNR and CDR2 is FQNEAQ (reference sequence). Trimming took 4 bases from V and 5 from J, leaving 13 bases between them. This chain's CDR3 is CASSSLGVGDTQYF. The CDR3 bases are TGTGCCAGCAGCTCCTTAGGGGTAGGAGATACGCAGTATTTT.

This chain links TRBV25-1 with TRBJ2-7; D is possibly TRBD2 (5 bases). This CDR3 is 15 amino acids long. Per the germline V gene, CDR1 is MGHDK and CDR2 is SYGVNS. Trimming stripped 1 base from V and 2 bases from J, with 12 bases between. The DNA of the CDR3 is TGTGCCAGCAGTGAATGGTGGGAGTCCACCTACGAGCAGTACTTC. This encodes CASSEWWESTYEQYF.

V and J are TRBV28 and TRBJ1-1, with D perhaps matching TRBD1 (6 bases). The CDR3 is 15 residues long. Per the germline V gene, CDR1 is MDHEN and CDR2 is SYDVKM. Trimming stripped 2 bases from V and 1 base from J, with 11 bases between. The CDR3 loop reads CASSLLWGQNTEAFF. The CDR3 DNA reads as TGTGCCAGCAGTTTACTCTGGGGGCAGAACACTGAAGCTTTCTTT. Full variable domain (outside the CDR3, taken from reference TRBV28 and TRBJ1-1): DVKVTQSSRYLVKRTGEKVFLECVQDMDHENMFWYRQDPGLGLRLIYFSYDVKMKEKGDIPEGYSVSREKKERFSLILESASTNQTSMYLCASSLLWGQNTEAFFGQGTRLTVV.

The CDR3 spells CASSILTGIGYTF. CDR3 DNA sequence: TGTGCCAGCAGTATTTTAACAGGGATTGGCTACACCTTC. This chain joins TRBV28 and TRBJ1-2, with a possible D match to TRBD1 (6 bases). CDR1 is MDHEN and CDR2 is SYDVKM in the germline V gene. V was cut by 5 bases and J by 7 bases, with 14 bases left in between. The CDR3 runs 13 residues.

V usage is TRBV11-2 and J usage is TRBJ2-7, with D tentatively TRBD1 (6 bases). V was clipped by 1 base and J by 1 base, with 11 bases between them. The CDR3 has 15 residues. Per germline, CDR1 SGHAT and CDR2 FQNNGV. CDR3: CASSLGQGPSYEQYF. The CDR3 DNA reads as TGTGCCAGCAGCTTAGGCCAGGGGCCTTCCTACGAGCAGTACTTC.

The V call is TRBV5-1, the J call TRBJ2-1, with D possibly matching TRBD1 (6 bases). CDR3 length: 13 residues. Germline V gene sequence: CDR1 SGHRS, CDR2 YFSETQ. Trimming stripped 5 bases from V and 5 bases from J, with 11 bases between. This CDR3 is CASRPGQNNEQFF. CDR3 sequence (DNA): TGCGCCAGCAGGCCGGGACAAAACAATGAGCAGTTCTTC.

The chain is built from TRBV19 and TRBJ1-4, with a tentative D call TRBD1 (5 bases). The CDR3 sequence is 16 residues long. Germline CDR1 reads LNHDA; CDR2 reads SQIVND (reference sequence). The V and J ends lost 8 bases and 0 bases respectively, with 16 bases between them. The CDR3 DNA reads TGTGCCAGTCAAGGGACTTATCCTTCAACTAATGAAAAACTGTTTTTT. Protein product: CASQGTYPSTNEKLFF.

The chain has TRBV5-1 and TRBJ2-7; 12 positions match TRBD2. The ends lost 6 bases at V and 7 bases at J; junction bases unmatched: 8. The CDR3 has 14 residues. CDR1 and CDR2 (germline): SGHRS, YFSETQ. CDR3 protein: CASKLAGGPGEQYF. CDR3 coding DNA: TGCGCCAGCAAGCTAGCGGGAGGGCCTGGGGAGCAGTACTTC.

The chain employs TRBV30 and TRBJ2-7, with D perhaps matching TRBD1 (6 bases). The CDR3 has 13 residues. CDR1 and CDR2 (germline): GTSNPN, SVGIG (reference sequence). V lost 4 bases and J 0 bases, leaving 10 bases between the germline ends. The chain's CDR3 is CAWNMGASYEQYF. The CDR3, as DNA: TGTGCCTGGAACATGGGGGCCTCCTACGAGCAGTACTTC.

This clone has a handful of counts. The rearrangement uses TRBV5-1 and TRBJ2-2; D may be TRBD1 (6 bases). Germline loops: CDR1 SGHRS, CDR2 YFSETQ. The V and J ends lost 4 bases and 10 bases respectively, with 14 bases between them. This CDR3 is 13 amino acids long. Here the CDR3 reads CASSAGTLVELFF. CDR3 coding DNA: TGCGCCAGCAGCGCTGGGACACTTGTGGAGCTGTTTTTT. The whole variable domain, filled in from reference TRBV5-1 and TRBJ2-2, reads KAGVTQTPRYLIKTRGQQVTLSCSPISGHRSVSWYQQTPGQGLQFLFEYFSETQRNKGNFPGRFSGRQFSNSRSEMNVSTLELGDSALYLCASSAGTLVELFFGEGSRLTVL.

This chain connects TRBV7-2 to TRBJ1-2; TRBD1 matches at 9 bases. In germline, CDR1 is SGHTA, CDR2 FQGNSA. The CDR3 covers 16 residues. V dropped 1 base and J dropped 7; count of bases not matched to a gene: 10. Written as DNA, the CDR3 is TGTGCCAGCAGCTTAGTTGTGGGGACAGGGATGGGTGGCTACACCTTC. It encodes CASSLVVGTGMGGYTF.

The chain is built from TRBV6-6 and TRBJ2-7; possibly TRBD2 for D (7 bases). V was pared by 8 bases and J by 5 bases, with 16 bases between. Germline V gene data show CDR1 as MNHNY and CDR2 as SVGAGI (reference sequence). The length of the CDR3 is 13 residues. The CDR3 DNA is TGTGCCAGCGGGCCGAGGGAGGGGGACGAGCAGTACTTC. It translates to CASGPREGDEQYF.

The CDR3 reads CASSDPLLTGFNQPQHF. DNA for the CDR3: TGTGCCAGCAGTGACCCTCTCCTAACGGGGTTCAATCAGCCCCAGCATTTT. This rearrangement joins TRBV6-1 to TRBJ1-5; unclear D gene. The germline V gene has CDR1 MNHNS and CDR2 SASEGT. The CDR3 is 17 amino acids. V lost 3 bases, J lost 3 bases, and 18 bases lay in between.

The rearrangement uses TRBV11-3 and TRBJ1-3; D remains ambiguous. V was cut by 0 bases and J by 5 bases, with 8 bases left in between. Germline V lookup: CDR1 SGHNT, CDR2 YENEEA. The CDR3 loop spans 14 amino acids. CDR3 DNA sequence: TGTGCCAGCAGCTTAGAGGTCAGAAGAAACACCATATATTTT. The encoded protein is CASSLEVRRNTIYF. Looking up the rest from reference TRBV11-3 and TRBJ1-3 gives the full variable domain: EAGVVQSPRYKIIEKKQPVAFWCNPISGHNTLYWYLQNLGQGPELLIRYENEEAVDDSQLPKDRFSAERLKGVDSTLKIQPAELGDSAVYLCASSLEVRRNTIYFGEGSWLTVV.

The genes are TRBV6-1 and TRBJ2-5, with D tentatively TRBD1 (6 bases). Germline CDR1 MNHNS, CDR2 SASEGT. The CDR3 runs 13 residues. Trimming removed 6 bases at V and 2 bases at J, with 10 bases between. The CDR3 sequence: CASSSGQQETQYF. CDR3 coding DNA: TGTGCCAGCAGCTCCGGACAGCAAGAGACCCAGTACTTC.

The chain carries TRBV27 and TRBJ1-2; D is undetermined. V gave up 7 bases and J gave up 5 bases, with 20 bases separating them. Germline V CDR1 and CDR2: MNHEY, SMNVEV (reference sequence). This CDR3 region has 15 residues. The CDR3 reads CASKNSSSSDYGYTF. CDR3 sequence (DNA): TGTGCCAGCAAAAATAGTAGTTCCTCTGATTATGGCTACACCTTC.

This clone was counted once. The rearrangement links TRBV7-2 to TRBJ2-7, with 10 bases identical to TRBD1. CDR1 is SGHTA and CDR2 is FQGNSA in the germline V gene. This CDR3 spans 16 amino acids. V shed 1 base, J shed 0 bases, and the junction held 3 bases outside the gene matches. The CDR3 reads CASSLGGTGVSYEQYF. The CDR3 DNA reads TGTGCCAGCAGCTTAGGCGGGACAGGGGTCTCCTACGAGCAGTACTTC.

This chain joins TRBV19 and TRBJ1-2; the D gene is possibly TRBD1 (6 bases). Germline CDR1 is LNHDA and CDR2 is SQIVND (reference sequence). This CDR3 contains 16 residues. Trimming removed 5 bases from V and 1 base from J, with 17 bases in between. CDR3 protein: CASSPKSGHLNYGYTF. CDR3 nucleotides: TGTGCCAGTAGTCCAAAGTCGGGACACCTTAACTATGGCTACACCTTC.

In DNA, the CDR3 is TGTGCCAGCAGTGAAGCGGGGGGGGTCTACGAGCAGTACTTC. Encoded protein: CASSEAGGVYEQYF. The chain joins TRBV6-1 to TRBJ2-7; 7 nucleotides agree with TRBD2. Germline V gene sequence: CDR1 MNHNS, CDR2 SASEGT. The CDR3 is made up of 14 amino acids. V lost 0 bases to trimming and J lost 3 bases; unmatched junction nucleotides: 2.

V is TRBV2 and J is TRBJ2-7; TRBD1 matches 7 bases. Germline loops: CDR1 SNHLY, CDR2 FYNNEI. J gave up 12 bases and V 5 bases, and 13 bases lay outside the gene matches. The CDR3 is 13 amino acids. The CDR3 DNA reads TGTGCCAGCAGTTACTACCAAGGACAGGAGATGTACTTC. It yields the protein CASSYYQGQEMYF.

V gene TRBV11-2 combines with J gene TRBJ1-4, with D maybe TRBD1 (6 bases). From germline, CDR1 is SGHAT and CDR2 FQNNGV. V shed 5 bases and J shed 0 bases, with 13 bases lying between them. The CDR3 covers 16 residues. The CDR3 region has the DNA TGTGCCAGCAGCAGGGACATTGTTGCAACTAATGAAAAACTGTTTTTT. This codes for CASSRDIVATNEKLFF.

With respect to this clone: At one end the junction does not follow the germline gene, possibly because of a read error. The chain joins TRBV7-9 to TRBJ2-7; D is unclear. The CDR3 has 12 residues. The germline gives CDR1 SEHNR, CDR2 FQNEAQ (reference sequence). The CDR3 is CSSSTGYYEQYF. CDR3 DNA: TGTTCCAGCAGCACGGGTTACTACGAGCAGTACTTC.